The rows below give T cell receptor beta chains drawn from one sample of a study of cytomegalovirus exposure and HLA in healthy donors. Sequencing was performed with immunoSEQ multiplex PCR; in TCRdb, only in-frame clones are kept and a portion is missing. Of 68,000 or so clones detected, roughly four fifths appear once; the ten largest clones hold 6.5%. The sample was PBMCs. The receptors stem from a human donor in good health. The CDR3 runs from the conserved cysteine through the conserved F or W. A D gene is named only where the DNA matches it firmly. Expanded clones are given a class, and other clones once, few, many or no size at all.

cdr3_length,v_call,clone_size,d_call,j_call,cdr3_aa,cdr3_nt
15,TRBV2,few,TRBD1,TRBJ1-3,CASNAIGGAGNTIYF,TGTGCCAGCAATGCCATAGGGGGCGCAGGAAACACCATATATTTT
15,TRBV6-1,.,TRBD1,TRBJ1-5,CASRVATGEYQPQHF,TGTGCCAGCAGAGTAGCGACAGGGGAATATCAGCCCCAGCATTTT
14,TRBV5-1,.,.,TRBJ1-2,CASSLAGRGSGYTF,TGCGCCAGCAGCTTGGCCGGCAGGGGTTCTGGCTACACCTTC
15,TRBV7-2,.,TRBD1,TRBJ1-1,CASSFGDRSGTEAFF,TGTGCCAGCAGCTTTGGGGACAGGTCGGGAACTGAAGCTTTCTTT
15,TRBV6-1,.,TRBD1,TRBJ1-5,CASLPQGRLNQPQHF,TGTGCCAGCCTCCCACAGGGGCGCCTCAATCAGCCCCAGCATTTT
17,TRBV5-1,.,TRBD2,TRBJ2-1,CASSLGLLGLANNEQFF,TGCGCCAGCAGCTTGGGCCTCCTAGGACTAGCCAACAATGAGCAGTTCTTC
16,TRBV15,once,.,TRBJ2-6,CATSRLGDSGANVLTF,TGTGCCACCAGCAGACTAGGGGACTCTGGGGCCAACGTCCTGACTTTC
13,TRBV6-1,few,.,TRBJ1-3,CASSSAGGNTIYF,TGTGCCAGCAGTTCAGCAGGGGGAAACACCATATATTTT
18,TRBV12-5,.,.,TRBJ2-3,CASGSPLWAGDSTDTQYF,TGTGCTAGTGGTTCCCCCCTTTGGGCAGGGGACAGCACAGATACGCAGTATTTT
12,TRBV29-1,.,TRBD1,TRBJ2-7,CSVIETGYEQYF,TGCAGCGTCATAGAGACAGGGTACGAGCAGTACTTC
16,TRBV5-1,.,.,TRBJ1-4,CASSDLRRGTNEKLFF,TGCGCCAGCTCTGATCTCAGGAGGGGAACTAATGAAAAACTGTTTTTT
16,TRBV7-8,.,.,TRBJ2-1,CASSFRQGGSYNEQFF,TGTGCCAGCAGCTTCCGGCAGGGAGGCTCCTACAATGAGCAGTTCTTC
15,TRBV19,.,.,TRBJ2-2,CASRTSHGNTGELFF,TGTGCCAGTAGGACTTCTCACGGGAACACCGGGGAGCTGTTTTTT
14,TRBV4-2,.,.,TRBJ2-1,CASSQVSVRNEQFF,TGTGCCAGCAGCCAAGTCTCGGTACGGAATGAGCAGTTCTTC
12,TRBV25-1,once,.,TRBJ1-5,CASSELRGPQHF,TGTGCCAGCAGTGAATTAAGGGGGCCCCAGCATTTT
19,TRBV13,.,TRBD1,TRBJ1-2,CASSPTGGTGDFFAYGYTF,TGTGCCAGCAGCCCAACCGGCGGGACAGGGGATTTTTTTGCCTATGGCTACACCTTC